The entry below describes one T cell receptor beta chain. V was shortened by 6 bases and J by 6 bases, with 20 bases between the two germline ends. Germline V lookup: CDR1 SGHNT, CDR2 YYREEE (reference sequence). The CDR3 sequence is 15 residues long. Clones were read by immunoSEQ multiplex PCR, and TCRdb kept only the in-frame ones, dropping some. The table shows some 14,000 clones, with approximately 95% occurring only once. The sample is drawn from a study of T cell changes during pregnancy in multiple sclerosis. The receptor was derived from a female donor in good health, enrolled as a control in a pregnancy study. The chain couples TRBV5-4 to TRBJ2-3, with D perhaps TRBD2 (6 bases). Here the sequenced sample was peripheral blood, taken in the second trimester of pregnancy. The CDR3 protein is CASTTGLYEGDTQYF. The CDR3 DNA is TGTGCCAGCACTACGGGACTCTACGAGGGGGATACGCAGTATTTT.